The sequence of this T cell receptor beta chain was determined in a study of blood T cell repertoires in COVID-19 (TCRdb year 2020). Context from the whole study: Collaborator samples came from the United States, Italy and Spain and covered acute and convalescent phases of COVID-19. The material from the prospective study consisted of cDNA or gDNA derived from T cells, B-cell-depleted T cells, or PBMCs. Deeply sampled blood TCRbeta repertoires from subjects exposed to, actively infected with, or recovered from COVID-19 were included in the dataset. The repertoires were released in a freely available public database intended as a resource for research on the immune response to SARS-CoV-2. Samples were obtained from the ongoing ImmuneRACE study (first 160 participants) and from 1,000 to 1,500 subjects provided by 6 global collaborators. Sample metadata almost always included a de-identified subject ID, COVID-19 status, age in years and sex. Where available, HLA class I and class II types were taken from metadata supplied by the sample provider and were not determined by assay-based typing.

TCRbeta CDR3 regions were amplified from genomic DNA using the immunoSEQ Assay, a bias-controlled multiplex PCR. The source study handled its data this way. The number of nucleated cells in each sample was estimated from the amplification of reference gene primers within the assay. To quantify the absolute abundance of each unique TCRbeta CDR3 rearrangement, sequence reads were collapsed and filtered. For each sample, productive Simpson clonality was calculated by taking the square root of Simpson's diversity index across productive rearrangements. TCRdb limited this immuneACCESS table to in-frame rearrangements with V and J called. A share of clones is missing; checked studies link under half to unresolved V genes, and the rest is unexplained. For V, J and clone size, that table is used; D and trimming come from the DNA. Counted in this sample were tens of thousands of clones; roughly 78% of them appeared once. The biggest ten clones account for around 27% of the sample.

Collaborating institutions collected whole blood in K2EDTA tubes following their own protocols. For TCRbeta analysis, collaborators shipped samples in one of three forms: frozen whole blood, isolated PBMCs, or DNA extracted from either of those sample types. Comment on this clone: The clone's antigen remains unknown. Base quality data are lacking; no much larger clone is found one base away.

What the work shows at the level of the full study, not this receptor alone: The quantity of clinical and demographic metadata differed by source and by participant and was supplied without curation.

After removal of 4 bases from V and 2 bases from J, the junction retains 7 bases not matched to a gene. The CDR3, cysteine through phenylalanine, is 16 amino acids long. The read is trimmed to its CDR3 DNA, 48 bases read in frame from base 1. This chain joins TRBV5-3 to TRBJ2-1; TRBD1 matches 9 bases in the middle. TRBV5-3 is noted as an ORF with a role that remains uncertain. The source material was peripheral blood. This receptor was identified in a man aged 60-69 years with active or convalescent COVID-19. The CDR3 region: CARSRTGTGPYNEQFF. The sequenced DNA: TGTGCCAGAAGCCGAACCGGGACAGGGCCCTACAATGAGCAGTTCTTC.